The 18 T cell receptor beta chains in this list originate from one sample, sequenced in a study of T-cell reconstitution after alpha-beta-depleted transplantation in children. The TCRbeta library was prepared with unique molecular identifiers. TCRdb reanalysed the PCR reads using MiXCR and keeps one entry per CDR3 protein. The repertoire holds around 600,000 distinct CDR3 sequences, 15% to 20% seen once, with approximately 1.1% in the top ten. Material: PBMCs from the stem cell graft donor, obtained from the stem cell graft. These receptors all come from a human donor who donated a stem cell graft to a child with acute myeloid leukemia.

This chain uses TRBV20-1 with TRBJ2-1, with 7 bases aligning to TRBD1. This CDR3 is built from 17 residues. The V segment lost 1 base and the J segment 7 bases; nucleotides outside the gene matches: 16. CDR1 and CDR2 (germline): DFQATT, SNEGSKA (reference sequence). The CDR3 bases are TGCAGTGCTAGAGGTCCCACAGGGGTGGTGATTGGGAATGAGCAGTTCTTC. Amino acids: CSARGPTGVVIGNEQFF.

This clonotype occurred many times. The rearrangement joins TRBV6-1 to TRBJ2-3, with 12 positions matching TRBD2. V was clipped by 2 bases and J by 4 bases; unmatched bases: 1. Germline CDR1 and CDR2: MNHNS and SASEGT. This CDR3 is built from 15 residues. The chain's CDR3 is CASSELAGGPDTQYF. The DNA of the CDR3 is TGTGCCAGCAGTGAACTAGCGGGGGGGCCAGATACGCAGTATTTT.

This clonotype has only a few counts. V gene TRBV5-1 combines with J gene TRBJ2-1; 8 positions match TRBD2. The ends lost 0 bases at V and 7 bases at J; junction bases unmatched: 6. Germline V gene sequence: CDR1 SGHRS, CDR2 YFSETQ. The length of the CDR3 is 15 residues. The CDR3 DNA sequence: TGCGCCAGCAGCTTGGCAGCGGGGGTCGGAAATGAGCAGTTCTTC. It is translated as CASSLAAGVGNEQFF.

The chain links TRBV14 to TRBJ2-7; tentatively, D is TRBD1 (5 bases). Between the trimmed V and J ends, which lost 3 bases and 3 bases, there was a span of 12 bases. Germline V CDR1 and CDR2: SGHDN, FVKESK. The length of the CDR3 is 14 residues. The CDR3 is CASSHTDKLYEQYF. CDR3 DNA sequence: TGTGCCAGCAGCCACACGGACAAGCTCTACGAGCAGTACTTC.

The sample holds many counts of this clonotype. The chain is built from TRBV29-1 and TRBJ1-2; 9 bases are a match to TRBD1. This CDR3 is 12 amino acids long. Germline-derived CDR1 and CDR2 are SQVTM and ANQGSEA. The ends lost 4 bases at V and 7 bases at J; junction bases unmatched: 4. CDR3 DNA sequence: TGCAGCGTTGTGGGGACAGGGAGTGGCTACACCTTC. It encodes CSVVGTGSGYTF.

This rearrangement joins TRBV7-3 to TRBJ2-1, with no clear D. Looked up from germline, CDR1 is SGHTA and CDR2 is FQGTGA. Trimming left V 6 bases short and J 5 bases short, with 14 bases between. This CDR3 region has 14 residues. CDR3 residues: CASRYGRSDNEQFF. In nucleotides, the CDR3 is TGTGCCAGCAGGTACGGGCGGTCGGACAATGAGCAGTTCTTC.

This clonotype was observed a handful of times. The V gene is TRBV7-3, the J gene TRBJ2-1; D is unclear. Germline CDR1 reads SGHTA; CDR2 reads FQGTGA. V gave up 5 bases and J gave up 2 bases, with 13 bases separating them. This CDR3 has 15 residues. CDR3 in amino acids: CASSRSAETYNEQFF. DNA of the CDR3: TGTGCCAGCAGCCGTTCTGCGGAGACCTACAATGAGCAGTTCTTC. Filled out from reference TRBV7-3 and TRBJ2-1, the complete variable domain reads GAGVSQTPSNKVTEKGKYVELRCDPISGHTALYWYRQSLGQGPEFLIYFQGTGAADDSGLPNDRFFAVRPEGSVSTLKIQRTERGDSAVYLCASSRSAETYNEQFFGPGTRLTVL.

This clonotype occurred a few times. The chain employs TRBV7-3 and TRBJ2-5, with D possibly being TRBD2 (7 bases). V lost 0 bases to trimming and J lost 2 bases, with 13 bases between them. The CDR3 sequence is 16 residues long. Germline V CDR1 and CDR2: SGHTA, FQGTGA. The CDR3 DNA is TGTGCCAGCAGCTTAACGGGGGCGGGAGATCAAGAGACCCAGTACTTC. Amino acids: CASSLTGAGDQETQYF. Combining the CDR3 with reference TRBV7-3 and TRBJ2-5 gives the whole variable domain GAGVSQTPSNKVTEKGKYVELRCDPISGHTALYWYRQSLGQGPEFLIYFQGTGAADDSGLPNDRFFAVRPEGSVSTLKIQRTERGDSAVYLCASSLTGAGDQETQYFGPGTRLLVL.

Of note for this clonotype: A clone one base away is much larger, so this may be a read error. The CDR3 bases are TGTGCCAGCAGCTTATTCGAGAGATACAATGAGCAGTTCTTC. It codes for CASSLFERYNEQFF. V is TRBV7-2 and J is TRBJ2-1; no reliable D call. This CDR3 is built from 14 residues. CDR1 and CDR2 from the germline V gene are SGHTA and FQGNSA. V shed 2 bases and J shed 4 bases, with 9 bases lying between them.

This clonotype was seen many times. For the CDR3, the DNA is TGTGCCAGCAGTACCGGGAACGCAGAGACCCAGTACTTC. Protein: CASSTGNAETQYF. The rearrangement joins TRBV6-5 to TRBJ2-5, with D possibly matching TRBD2 (5 bases). Trimming took 5 bases from V and 4 from J, leaving 11 bases between them. The germline gives CDR1 MNHEY, CDR2 SVGAGI. The CDR3 is made up of 13 amino acids.

Only a few counts were recorded for this clonotype. The rearrangement links TRBV7-9 to TRBJ2-7; tentatively, D is TRBD2 (7 bases). The ends were cut back, 5 bases at V and 0 bases at J, with 14 bases in the middle. The CDR3 totals 15 residues. CDR1 and CDR2 (germline): SEHNR, FQNEAQ (reference sequence). The DNA for the CDR3 is TGTGCCAGCAGCCCGCGGGGGCGGAACTCCTACGAGCAGTACTTC. It translates to CASSPRGRNSYEQYF.

This chain joins TRBV7-2 and TRBJ2-2, with a tentative D call TRBD2 (6 bases). The germline V gene encodes CDR1 SGHTA and CDR2 FQGNSA. V lost 7 bases, J lost 7 bases, and 16 bases lay in between. This CDR3 region has 14 residues. CDR3 protein: CASTGLNPDGELFF. CDR3 nucleotide sequence: TGTGCCAGCACGGGACTCAACCCGGACGGGGAGCTGTTTTTT. Full variable domain (outside the CDR3, taken from reference TRBV7-2 and TRBJ2-2): GAGVSQSPSNKVTEKGKDVELRCDPISGHTALYWYRQSLGQGLEFLIYFQGNSAPDKSGLPSDRFSAERTGGSVSTLTIQRTQQEDSAVYLCASTGLNPDGELFFGEGSRLTVL.

This clonotype was seen ten or more times. The V call is TRBV10-1, the J call TRBJ2-2; TRBD1 aligns across 8 bases. The CDR3 is 15 amino acids. Germline V gives CDR1 WNHNN, CDR2 SYGVQD (reference sequence). V shed 4 bases and J 1 base; nucleotides not matched to a gene: 2. In DNA, the CDR3 is TGCGCCAGCAGTGCAGGGGGCAGGAACACCGGGGAGCTGTTTTTT. Translating it yields CASSAGGRNTGELFF.

This clonotype was detected ten times or more. The rearrangement joins TRBV7-9 to TRBJ2-5, with D maybe TRBD2 (6 bases). There are 13 residues in the CDR3. The germline V gene encodes CDR1 SEHNR and CDR2 FQNEAQ (reference sequence). Trimming removed 10 bases at V and 5 bases at J, with 17 bases between. The CDR3 coding sequence is TGTGCCACTTCATGGGGGGTACGGGAGACCCAGTACTTC. Translation: CATSWGVRETQYF.

The table lists this clonotype with many counts. The chain employs TRBV29-1 and TRBJ2-3; D is unclear. In germline, CDR1 is SQVTM, CDR2 ANQGSEA. The germline V and J ends were trimmed by 0 bases and 1 base, with 17 bases remaining between them. The CDR3 is 17 residues long. In nucleotides, the CDR3 is TGCAGCGTTGAAGAACCTCTAGGGATCGGGCGCACAGATACGCAGTATTTT. Protein: CSVEEPLGIGRTDTQYF.

This clonotype turned up a few times. The chain joins TRBV24-1 to TRBJ2-1; weak D call: TRBD1 (6 bases). V shed 1 base and J shed 6 bases, with 9 bases lying between them. The CDR3 has 14 amino acids. Germline loops: CDR1 KGHDR, CDR2 SFDVKD. The CDR3 spells CATSDLPQGNEQFF. DNA of the CDR3: TGTGCCACCAGTGATTTACCACAGGGCAATGAGCAGTTCTTC.

The V gene is TRBV28, the J gene TRBJ2-5; 7 bases match TRBD1. The CDR3 length is 15 residues. The J segment lost 3 bases and the V segment lost 0 bases, leaving 4 bases of the junction unmatched. CDR1 MDHEN and CDR2 SYDVKM come from the germline V gene. The CDR3 loop reads CASSLWGTVKETQYF. CDR3 DNA: TGTGCCAGCAGTTTATGGGGGACAGTGAAAGAGACCCAGTACTTC.

This clonotype was recorded many times. This chain uses TRBV10-3 with TRBJ1-1; TRBD1 aligns across 7 bases. Losses at the gene ends were 2 bases for V and 6 bases for J; bases not matched to a gene: 9. This CDR3 has 15 amino acids. CDR1 and CDR2 from the germline V gene are ENHRY and SYGVKD. The CDR3 DNA is TGTGCCATCAGTGAGCCGGACAGGATGGTCCCTGAAGCTTTCTTT. Its protein product is CAISEPDRMVPEAFF.